This entry features one TCR beta chain sequence. Its antigen remains unknown. Selected pancreatic ductal adenocarcinoma patients had undergone surgery without neoadjuvant therapy. TCRdb keeps only in-frame clones here, not all; method: immunoSEQ multiplex PCR. The sample holds more than 8,500 clones, around 66% seen once. The data belong to a study of T cells in pancreatic ductal adenocarcinoma. The CDR3 extends over 13 amino acids. Looked up from germline, CDR1 is MRHNA and CDR2 is SNTAGT. Trimming took 8 bases from V and 2 from J, leaving 12 bases between them. Study-wide findings and caveats: Mean clonality was approximately 0.1 in tumors and 0.07 to 0.075 in blood, not significantly different.

The sequencing input was pancreatic tumor tissue. The TCR sequence derives from a human donor with pancreatic ductal adenocarcinoma. The chain carries TRBV6-4 and TRBJ1-2; no reliable D call. CDR3 in amino acids: CASSPEANYGYTF. In nucleotides, the CDR3 is TGTGCCAGCTCCCCGGAGGCGAACTATGGCTACACCTTC.